Presented here are 23 T cell receptor beta chains from one specimen sequenced in a study of CD8+ T cells in alopecia areata. Extracted from the samples, RNA was reverse transcribed into cDNA to serve as the sequencing template. Only in-frame clones appear in the TCRdb table, and some are missing; sequencing was by immunoSEQ multiplex PCR. The sample carries fewer than 20,000 clones, 50% to 65% recorded once. Peripheral blood and lesional scalp punch biopsies came from alopecia areata patients. Sequenced sample: skin. The source of these receptors is a human donor with alopecia areata.

This clone was detected once. V usage is TRBV28 and J usage is TRBJ1-5; TRBD1 agrees at 8 bases. Trimming cost V 5 bases and J 6 bases; bases outside gene matches: 6. Germline assignment: CDR1 MDHEN and CDR2 SYDVKM. The CDR3 length is 14 residues. The CDR3 region is CASSQTGGGQPQHF. CDR3 nucleotides: TGTGCCAGCAGTCAAACAGGGGGTGGTCAGCCCCAGCATTTT.

This chain links TRBV2 with TRBJ1-2; D is unresolved. This CDR3 is 15 amino acids long. Trimming stripped 1 base from V and 5 bases from J, with 14 bases between. The germline V gene has CDR1 SNHLY and CDR2 FYNNEI. The CDR3 nucleotides are TGTGCCAGCAGTGAAGGTTTCGGGGTATCATATGGCTACACCTTC. Its translation: CASSEGFGVSYGYTF.

The chain carries TRBV11-2 and TRBJ1-1; D may be TRBD1 (5 bases). V was shortened by 2 bases and J by 5 bases, with 12 bases between the two germline ends. CDR1 is SGHAT and CDR2 is FQNNGV in the germline V gene. This CDR3 has 14 residues. CDR3 residues: CASSLFGGGTEAFF. The CDR3 DNA is TGTGCCAGCAGCTTATTTGGGGGTGGGACTGAAGCTTTCTTT.

The chain is built from TRBV7-2 and TRBJ2-2; possibly TRBD1 or TRBD2 for D (6 bases each). From germline, CDR1 is SGHTA and CDR2 FQGNSA. This CDR3 has 15 residues. The germline V and J ends were trimmed by 5 bases and 7 bases, with 17 bases remaining between them. Here the CDR3 DNA reads TGTGCCAGCAGCCCCCAACAGGGAGGTGTCGGGGAGCTGTTTTTT. Translating it yields CASSPQQGGVGELFF.

The CDR3: CASSQWTGEQYF. Here the CDR3 DNA reads TGTGCCAGCAGCCAATGGACAGGCGAGCAGTACTTC. The J gene is TRBJ2-7, the V gene TRBV4-2, with TRBD1 matching over 7 bases. CDR1 and CDR2 (germline): LGHNA, YNFKEQ. With 2 bases clipped from V and 6 bases from J, the junction kept 1 base outside the gene matches. The CDR3 is 12 residues long.

The V and J genes are TRBV7-9 and TRBJ1-2; TRBD1 is a possible D gene (5 bases). With 1 base removed from V and 7 bases from J, the gap between germline ends came to 10 bases. The CDR3 is made up of 13 amino acids. Germline lookup yields CDR1 SEHNR and CDR2 FQNEAQ (reference sequence). The CDR3: CASSLEFRGGYTF. The CDR3 bases are TGTGCCAGCAGCTTAGAGTTTAGGGGTGGCTACACCTTC. The full variable domain, in which reference TRBV7-9 and TRBJ1-2 provide the parts outside the CDR3, is DTGVSQNPRHKITKRGQNVTFRCDPISEHNRLYWYRQTLGQGPEFLTYFQNEAQLEKSRLLSDRFSAERPKGSFSTLEIQRTEQGDSAMYLCASSLEFRGGYTFGSGTRLTVV.

The chain carries TRBV18 and TRBJ2-1; 7 bases map to TRBD2. Looked up from germline, CDR1 is KGHSH and CDR2 is LQKENI. The CDR3 is 13 amino acids. With V trimmed by 7 bases and J by 5 bases, 5 bases remained unmatched. In DNA, the CDR3 is TGTGCCAGCTGCCTAGCGGAGAACAATGAGCAGTTCTTC. Translation gives CASCLAENNEQFF. The entire variable domain, with the rest obtained from reference TRBV18 and TRBJ2-1, is as follows: NAGVMQNPRHLVRRRGQEARLRCSPMKGHSHVYWYRQLPEEGLKFMVYLQKENIIDESGMPKERFSAEFPKEGPSILRIQQVVRGDSAAYFCASCLAENNEQFFGPGTRLTVL.

The chain joins TRBV5-1 to TRBJ2-1; 9 bases map to TRBD1. V shed 8 bases, J shed 4 bases, and the junction held 10 bases outside the gene matches. The CDR3 has 15 amino acids. CDR1 SGHRS and CDR2 YFSETQ come from the germline V gene. DNA of the CDR3: TGCGCCAGTCACTTTAACAGGGGGCCATACAATGAGCAGTTCTTC. Its translation: CASHFNRGPYNEQFF.

The rearrangement uses TRBV15 and TRBJ1-5; perhaps TRBD1 as D (5 bases). CDR1 is LNHNV and CDR2 is YYDKDF in the germline V gene (reference sequence). This CDR3 contains 17 residues. Deletions cut 5 bases from V and 0 bases from J, with 17 bases between. This CDR3 is CATSPGGGFNSNQPQHF. The DNA for the CDR3 is TGTGCCACCAGCCCCGGGGGAGGGTTTAATAGCAATCAGCCCCAGCATTTT.

The chain combines TRBV29-1 with TRBJ1-2; D call uncertain. Germline V gene sequence: CDR1 SQVTM, CDR2 ANQGSEA. This CDR3 region has 12 residues. Trimming pared 7 bases from V and 3 bases from J, leaving 12 bases between. The CDR3: CSATPADYGYTF. CDR3 nucleotides: TGCAGCGCCACCCCGGCGGACTATGGCTACACCTTC.

The V call is TRBV7-8, the J call TRBJ2-7, with D perhaps given as TRBD1 or TRBD2 (5 bases each). Per the germline V gene, CDR1 is SGHVS and CDR2 is FQNEAQ. The length of the CDR3 is 12 residues. The V end lost 2 bases, the J end lost 7 bases, and 9 bases lay between the germline ends. CDR3 nucleotides: TGTGCCAGCAGCTTAAATTGGGGGGAGCAGTACTTC. Residues: CASSLNWGEQYF.

This clone was seen more than once but under ten times. V and J are TRBV28 and TRBJ1-5; TRBD1 matches at 7 bases. Germline V CDR1 and CDR2: MDHEN, SYDVKM. V lost 7 bases to trimming and J lost 0 bases; unmatched junction nucleotides: 15. There are 18 residues in the CDR3. CDR3: CASNHRDRGFLSNQPQHF. The DNA for the CDR3 is TGTGCCAGCAATCACCGGGACAGAGGATTTCTTAGCAATCAGCCCCAGCATTTT.

The V gene is TRBV30, the J gene TRBJ2-3, with no clear D. Germline assignment: CDR1 GTSNPN and CDR2 SVGIG (reference sequence). The CDR3 has 12 amino acids. Trimming cost V 1 base and J 1 base, with 3 bases left between them. The CDR3 spells CAWSARTDTQYF. The CDR3 DNA follows: TGTGCCTGGAGTGCCCGCACAGATACGCAGTATTTT.

The genes are TRBV7-2 and TRBJ1-2, with D uncertain. V was trimmed by 5 bases and J by 5 bases, leaving 9 bases between them. Germline CDR1 and CDR2: SGHTA and FQGNSA. This CDR3 has 12 amino acids. CDR3 loop: CASSMQLYGYTF. CDR3 coding DNA: TGTGCCAGCAGCATGCAGCTTTATGGCTACACCTTC.

J is TRBJ1-1 and V is TRBV6-5, with D tentatively TRBD1 (5 bases). V shed 5 bases and J shed 9 bases, with 13 bases lying between them. Germline V CDR1 and CDR2: MNHEY, SVGAGI. The CDR3 length is 12 residues. This chain's CDR3 is CASSTRNRKAFF. The CDR3 DNA reads as TGTGCCAGCAGTACCCGTAACAGGAAAGCTTTCTTT.

This chain links TRBV28 with TRBJ2-7, with D possibly being TRBD1 (6 bases). This CDR3 is 14 amino acids long. Germline CDR1 MDHEN, CDR2 SYDVKM. Trimming took 6 bases from V and 0 from J, leaving 12 bases between them. CDR3 sequence (DNA): TGTGCCAGCAGCAATCAGGACAGCTCCTACGAGCAGTACTTC. It yields the protein CASSNQDSSYEQYF.

The gene calls are TRBV10-2 and TRBJ1-2; D gene ambiguous. Germline CDR1 and CDR2: WSHSY and SAAADI. CDR3 length: 12 amino acids. V was clipped by 7 bases and J by 1 base, with 7 bases between them. The DNA of the CDR3 is TGCGCCAGCACCGCCAATAACTATGGCTACACCTTC. Translating it yields CASTANNYGYTF.

In its sample, this clone was seen once. The CDR3 DNA follows: TGTGCCAGCAGCTTAGAGGGGGCGGACTTAAACACTGAAGCTTTCTTT. Translating gives CASSLEGADLNTEAFF. The rearrangement joins TRBV7-6 to TRBJ1-1, with TRBD1 identical over 7 bases. The CDR3 is 16 amino acids. Trimming removed 1 base from V and 2 bases from J; junction bases left unmatched: 7. Germline lookup yields CDR1 SGHVS and CDR2 FNYEAQ.

This chain's CDR3 is CSVETGKPFNYEQYF. The CDR3 DNA is TGCAGCGTTGAAACCGGGAAACCATTCAACTACGAGCAGTACTTC. The chain links TRBV29-1 to TRBJ2-7, with D maybe TRBD2 (5 bases). The CDR3 runs 15 residues. V shed 2 bases and J shed 3 bases, with 17 bases lying between them. Germline V gene lookup returns CDR1 SQVTM and CDR2 ANQGSEA.

The chain carries TRBV7-6 and TRBJ1-5; possibly TRBD1 for D (5 bases). The CDR3 is 14 residues long. The germline gives CDR1 SGHVS, CDR2 FNYEAQ. Trimming removed 1 base from V and 6 bases from J, with 10 bases in between. This CDR3 reads CASSLGPGFQPQHF. The CDR3 bases are TGTGCCAGCAGCTTAGGTCCAGGGTTTCAGCCCCAGCATTTT.

The CDR3 coding sequence is TGTGCCAGCAGTTTGGGGGACACTTATCAGCCCCAGCATTTT. It translates to CASSLGDTYQPQHF. The chain employs TRBV28 and TRBJ1-5; D perhaps matches TRBD1 (6 bases). The CDR3 consists of 14 residues. Trimming left V 3 bases short and J 5 bases short, with 11 bases between. Looked up from germline, CDR1 is MDHEN and CDR2 is SYDVKM.

The chain carries TRBV7-6 and TRBJ1-2; 7 positions agree with TRBD1. V lost 1 base to trimming and J lost 8 bases; unmatched junction nucleotides: 7. Germline V CDR1 and CDR2: SGHVS, FNYEAQ. The CDR3 is 14 residues long. For the CDR3, the DNA is TGTGCCAGCAGCTTAGTGGGACAGAACGGCGGCTACACCTTC. It translates to CASSLVGQNGGYTF.

V is TRBV5-5 and J is TRBJ1-5, with 9 bases aligning to TRBD1. Trimming removed 3 bases from V and 6 bases from J; junction bases left unmatched: 10. This CDR3 has 16 residues. Per the germline V gene, CDR1 is SGHKS and CDR2 is YYEKEE (reference sequence). Written as DNA, the CDR3 is TGTGCCAGCAGCTGGGGACAGGGAACAATAGGTCAGCCCCAGCATTTT. This translates into CASSWGQGTIGQPQHF.